These 9 T cell receptor beta chains were all obtained from the same sample, sequenced in a study of T cell responses to AZD1222 COVID-19 vaccine. Generated by immunoSEQ multiplex PCR, the TCRdb table keeps only in-frame clones and is missing some. This repertoire shows some 130,000 clones, 84% found once; its top ten account for roughly 4.3%. Sequences were derived from peripheral blood, sampled on day 0 of AZD1222 vaccination. All receptors come from an adult in good health.

This clone appeared a few times. V usage is TRBV24-1 and J usage is TRBJ1-2; 8 nucleotides align to TRBD1. The CDR3 is 16 amino acids. The V segment lost 5 bases and the J segment 3 bases; nucleotides outside the gene matches: 10. Germline V lookup: CDR1 KGHDR, CDR2 SFDVKD. This CDR3 reads CATSGTGGGLDYGYTF. For the CDR3, the DNA is TGTGCCACCAGTGGAACAGGGGGAGGTTTGGACTATGGCTACACCTTC.

The rearrangement links TRBV2 to TRBJ1-4; no reliable D call. The CDR3 sequence is 15 residues long. V lost 4 bases to trimming and J lost 7 bases, with 16 bases between them. CDR1 SNHLY and CDR2 FYNNEI come from the germline V gene. The CDR3 is CASSAGGLVSEKLFF. The CDR3 DNA is TGTGCCAGCAGTGCAGGAGGGTTGGTGAGTGAAAAACTGTTTTTT.

There are a few counts of this clone. The chain uses TRBV5-5 and TRBJ2-7, with 8 bases fitting TRBD1. CDR3 length equals 16 residues. Trimming removed 1 base from V and 2 bases from J; junction bases left unmatched: 8. Germline V lookup: CDR1 SGHKS, CDR2 YYEKEE (reference sequence). This CDR3 reads CASSLLTQGAAYEQYF. The DNA of the CDR3 is TGTGCCAGCAGCTTGTTAACCCAGGGGGCGGCCTACGAGCAGTACTTC.

This sequence joins TRBV2 and TRBJ1-5, with D perhaps TRBD1 (6 bases). Germline loops: CDR1 SNHLY, CDR2 FYNNEI. The CDR3 has 12 amino acids. The germline V and J ends were trimmed by 6 bases and 4 bases, with 7 bases remaining between them. CDR3 nucleotides: TGTGCCAGCAGACAGGGAAATCAGCCCCAGCATTTT. Translation: CASRQGNQPQHF.

CDR3 loop: CASSTRQVYEQYF. The CDR3 DNA reads as TGTGCCAGCAGCACCCGACAGGTCTACGAGCAGTACTTC. This chain connects TRBV5-4 to TRBJ2-7, with D possibly matching TRBD1 (6 bases). The CDR3 totals 13 residues. From germline, CDR1 is SGHNT and CDR2 YYREEE (reference sequence). Trimming removed 4 bases at V and 3 bases at J, with 11 bases between.

This chain connects TRBV19 to TRBJ1-5; tentative D call: TRBD1 (5 bases). V was cut by 6 bases and J by 12 bases, with 12 bases left in between. The CDR3 spans 11 residues. Germline CDR1 and CDR2: LNHDA and SQIVND (reference sequence). The CDR3 region is CASSQKDNQHF. CDR3 DNA sequence: TGTGCCAGTAGCCAAAAGGACAACCAGCATTTT.

The chain employs TRBV25-1 and TRBJ1-6; D is unresolved. Germline loops: CDR1 MGHDK, CDR2 SYGVNS. CDR3 size: 15 residues. Trimming took off 8 bases at V and 7 bases at J, with 18 bases between the two ends. Here the CDR3 DNA reads TGTGCCAGCTCTAGCGGGGAAATACGGAATTCACCCCTCCACTTT. It codes for CASSSGEIRNSPLHF.

The rearrangement joins TRBV7-9 to TRBJ1-3, with D perhaps TRBD1 (6 bases). The germline CDR1 and CDR2 sequences are SEHNR and FQNEAQ (reference sequence). V lost 5 bases, J lost 0 bases, and 8 bases lay in between. This CDR3 contains 14 residues. The CDR3 sequence: CASSQGSSGNTIYF. CDR3 sequence (DNA): TGTGCCAGCAGCCAGGGGAGCTCTGGAAACACCATATATTTT. Complete variable domain (other parts from reference TRBV7-9 and TRBJ1-3): DTGVSQNPRHKITKRGQNVTFRCDPISEHNRLYWYRQTLGQGPEFLTYFQNEAQLEKSRLLSDRFSAERPKGSFSTLEIQRTEQGDSAMYLCASSQGSSGNTIYFGEGSWLTVV.

The chain recombines TRBV13 with TRBJ2-7, with 8 bases identical to TRBD1. The CDR3 is 14 amino acids. The V and J ends lost 6 bases and 0 bases, in that order; junction bases with no gene match: 4. Germline V gene data show CDR1 as PRHDT and CDR2 as FYEKMQ (reference sequence). The CDR3 is CASSTGQASYEQYF. In nucleotides, the CDR3 is TGTGCCAGCAGTACGGGACAGGCCTCCTACGAGCAGTACTTC. Complete variable domain (other parts from reference TRBV13 and TRBJ2-7): AAGVIQSPRHLIKEKRETATLKCYPIPRHDTVYWYQQGPGQDPQFLISFYEKMQSDKGSIPDRFSAQQFSDYHSELNMSSLELGDSALYFCASSTGQASYEQYFGPGTRLTVT.